This T cell receptor beta chain is from a study of beta chain features in type 1 diabetes. Stem cell-like memory, regulatory, central memory and naive CD4+ cells were sorted via CD45RO/CCR7/CD25/CD127/CD95/CD27. Sorted cells reached over 95% purity in every population. TCRB transcripts that were expressed got sequenced, as all of the isolated RNA had been reverse transcribed. Only in-frame clones appear in the TCRdb table, and some are missing; sequencing was by immunoSEQ multiplex PCR. Seen here are roughly 300,000 clones, less than 15% observed once, and the top ten hold approximately 6.7%. The sequenced sample was central memory CD4+ T cells from blood. The origin of this receptor is a man aged 25-40 years in good health.

Here the CDR3 reads CASSPDRRRGGEQFF. The CDR3 nucleotides are TGTGCCAGCAGTCCAGACAGGAGGCGTGGGGGTGAGCAGTTCTTC. The gene calls are TRBV6-5 and TRBJ2-1, with D perhaps TRBD1 (6 bases). CDR1 and CDR2 from the germline V gene are MNHEY and SVGAGI. The CDR3 is 15 residues long. Trimming left V 5 bases short and J 9 bases short, with 20 bases between.